Below are 11 T cell receptor beta chains sequenced from a single sample in a study of control samples from healthy donors and cancer patients (dated by TCRdb to about 2020). Libraries were made using the immunoSEQ multiplex PCR assay. The table was pulled from immuneACCESS by TCRdb, which kept in-frame rearrangements only. Such tables lose some clones; where checked, under half of the loss comes from unresolved V genes, and the rest has no known cause. Within this sample are under 150,000 clones, with 89% of them counted one time only. 4% to 5.5% of the sample is in the top ten clones. Sample: blood. The receptors were gathered from a man under 40 in good health.

In its sample, this clone was seen many times. The chain uses TRBV5-8 and TRBJ1-5; 9 bases fit TRBD1. Germline CDR1 reads SGHTS; CDR2 reads YDEGEE. The CDR3 sequence is 14 residues long. Trimming removed 4 bases from V and 6 bases from J; junction bases left unmatched: 5. CDR3 DNA: TGTGCCAGCAGCAGGGGGACAGGGACTCAGCCCCAGCATTTT. Its translation: CASSRGTGTQPQHF.

This clone has just one count. The chain uses TRBV28 and TRBJ1-2; D uncertain. The germline gives CDR1 MDHEN, CDR2 SYDVKM. V lost 7 bases, J lost 4 bases, and 13 bases lay in between. The CDR3 totals 13 residues. The CDR3 sequence is CASNFGGTYGYTF. The CDR3 coding sequence is TGTGCCAGCAATTTCGGAGGCACCTATGGCTACACCTTC.

The chain uses TRBV4-3 and TRBJ1-3, with 9 bases matching TRBD1. V shed 0 bases, J shed 1 base, and the junction held 1 base outside the gene matches. CDR3 length: 16 amino acids. Germline loops: CDR1 LGHNA, CDR2 YSLEER. CDR3 in amino acids: CASSQEGTGSGNTIYF. The CDR3 coding sequence is TGCGCCAGCAGCCAAGAAGGGACAGGGTCTGGAAACACCATATATTTT.

V gene TRBV3-1 (or the pseudogene TRBV3-2) combines with J gene TRBJ1-1; 10 nucleotides agree with TRBD1. The length of the CDR3 is 15 residues. Germline values: CDR1 LGHDT, CDR2 YNNKEL (reference sequence). The ends lost 4 bases at V and 4 bases at J; junction bases unmatched: 6. The CDR3: CASSPGQGWGTEAFF. The CDR3 coding sequence is TGTGCCAGCAGCCCGGGACAGGGGTGGGGCACTGAAGCTTTCTTT.

V gene TRBV18 combines with J gene TRBJ1-4; TRBD1 agrees at 7 bases. The V gene end was trimmed by 3 bases and the J gene end by 8 bases; junction bases not matched to a gene: 3. Germline V gene lookup returns CDR1 KGHSH and CDR2 LQKENI. CDR3 length: 13 residues. This CDR3 reads CASSPGRGEKLFF. The CDR3 DNA follows: TGTGCCAGCTCACCCGGCAGGGGGGAAAAACTGTTTTTT.

For the CDR3, the DNA is TGCGCCAGCAGCCAAGCGGCGATGACAGGGTCCAATGGCTACACCTTC. Its translation is CASSQAAMTGSNGYTF. The chain joins TRBV4-3 to TRBJ1-2; TRBD1 aligns across 7 bases. This CDR3 contains 16 residues. CDR1 LGHNA and CDR2 YSLEER come from the germline V gene. J gave up 6 bases and V 1 base, and 11 bases lay outside the gene matches.

The rearrangement joins TRBV7-3 to TRBJ2-1; 8 positions agree with TRBD2. The CDR3 is 14 amino acids. The V gene's germline CDR1 is SGHTA and CDR2 FQGTGA. V shed 5 bases and J 6 bases; nucleotides not matched to a gene: 6. CDR3 DNA: TGTGCCAGCAGCCCCGGACTAGCCCGCAATGAGCAGTTCTTC. It translates to CASSPGLARNEQFF.

This sequence joins TRBV11-3 and TRBJ2-5; D is ambiguous. CDR1 and CDR2 (germline): SGHNT, YENEEA. The length of the CDR3 is 14 residues. The V and J ends lost 5 bases and 4 bases respectively, with 14 bases between them. CDR3 in DNA: TGTGCCAGCAGCCTTACGGGTGTCGGAGAGACCCAGTACTTC. As protein: CASSLTGVGETQYF.

V usage is TRBV27 and J usage is TRBJ2-6, with 8 bases aligning to TRBD1. V was clipped by 6 bases and J by 4 bases; unmatched bases: 11. CDR3 size: 17 residues. In germline, CDR1 is MNHEY, CDR2 SMNVEV (reference sequence). For the CDR3, the DNA is TGTGCCAGCAGCCCCGGACAGGGATCAGGAGGGGCCAACGTCCTGACTTTC. Protein: CASSPGQGSGGANVLTF.

This chain connects TRBV18 to TRBJ2-7, with D possibly called TRBD1 or TRBD2 (5 bases each). This CDR3 comprises 13 residues. The germline V gene has CDR1 KGHSH and CDR2 LQKENI. V dropped 6 bases and J dropped 6 bases, with 15 bases sitting between them. The CDR3 reads CASSPGTVSEQYF. The CDR3 DNA reads as TGTGCCAGCTCCCCCGGGACCGTCTCCGAGCAGTACTTC.

This clone appeared a single time. CDR3 sequence (DNA): TGTGCCAGCAGCCACGCGGGTGCTAGTGGAATCAATGAGCAGTTCTTC. This encodes CASSHAGASGINEQFF. This chain links TRBV7-9 with TRBJ2-1; D is perhaps TRBD2 (5 bases). The CDR3 is 16 residues long. Germline V gives CDR1 SEHNR, CDR2 FQNEAQ (reference sequence). Trimming left V 5 bases short and J 6 bases short, with 20 bases between.